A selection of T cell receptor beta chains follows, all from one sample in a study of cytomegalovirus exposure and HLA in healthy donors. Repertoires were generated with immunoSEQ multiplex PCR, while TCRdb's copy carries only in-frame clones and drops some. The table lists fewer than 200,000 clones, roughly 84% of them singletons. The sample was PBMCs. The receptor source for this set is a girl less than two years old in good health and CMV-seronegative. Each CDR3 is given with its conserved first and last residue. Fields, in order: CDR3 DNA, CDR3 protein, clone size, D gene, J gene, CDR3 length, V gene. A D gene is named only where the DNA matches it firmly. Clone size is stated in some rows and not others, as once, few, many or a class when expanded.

TGTGCCAGCAGCAAAGCTGAGCGGGCCGCCTCCTACGAGCAGTACTTC	CASSKAERAASYEQYF	NA	NA	TRBJ2-7	16	TRBV21-1
TGCGCCAGCAGCCAAGATGAGGTAGGAGAGACCCAGTACTTC	CASSQDEVGETQYF	NA	NA	TRBJ2-5	14	TRBV4-1
TGTGCCAGCAGCTTGGACGGCGGGGGGGCCGAGCAGTACTTC	CASSLDGGGAEQYF	NA	TRBD2	TRBJ2-7	14	TRBV5-4
TGTGCCAGCAGTGGGACAGCCGGTGGCTACACCTTC	CASSGTAGGYTF	NA	NA	TRBJ1-2	12	TRBV6-1
TGTGCCTGGGACCTTGGGGCGGGGTTGTGGAATGAGCAGTTCTTC	CAWDLGAGLWNEQFF	once	NA	TRBJ2-1	15	TRBV30
TGCGCCAGCAGCAAGGGACTAGCGGGAGGGAACAATGAGCAGTTCTTC	CASSKGLAGGNNEQFF	NA	TRBD2	TRBJ2-1	16	TRBV5-1
TGTGCCAGCAGCCCCCGACAGGACACTGAAGCTTTCTTT	CASSPRQDTEAFF	few	NA	TRBJ1-1	13	TRBV4-2
TGTGCCAGCAGTTACTCAACAGAGTATGGCTACACCTTC	CASSYSTEYGYTF	NA	NA	TRBJ1-2	13	TRBV6-6
TGTGCCATCTCCGGGGTCCCACAAGAGACCCAGTACTTC	CAISGVPQETQYF	NA	NA	TRBJ2-5	13	TRBV10-3
TGTGCCATCTCACCAGGGGAGGGCACCGGGGAGCTGTTTTTT	CAISPGEGTGELFF	NA	NA	TRBJ2-2	14	TRBV6-5
TGTGCCAGCAGCTTGGACGGGGACTATGGCTACACCTTC	CASSLDGDYGYTF	NA	NA	TRBJ1-2	13	TRBV5-4
TGTGCCAGCTCGACCGGGACTTTCTACAATGAGCAGTTCTTC	CASSTGTFYNEQFF	NA	NA	TRBJ2-1	14	TRBV2
TGCGCCAGCAGCCTAGGCCTAGCGGGAGACGAGCAGTACTTC	CASSLGLAGDEQYF	NA	TRBD2	TRBJ2-7	14	TRBV4-3
TGTGCCAGCAGTGAAGGTGTCTACGAAACCTCGAACACCGGGGAGCTGTTTTTT	CASSEGVYETSNTGELFF	NA	NA	TRBJ2-2	18	TRBV6-1
TGTGCCAGTAGTATAGATCTATGGAGGGCCGCCTCGGGGTTGTACACCGGGGAGCTGTTTTTT	CASSIDLWRAASGLYTGELFF	NA	NA	TRBJ2-2	21	TRBV19
TGCGCCAGCAGCCGGGTTAGCGGGAGCGGCGCAGATACGCAGTATTTT	CASSRVSGSGADTQYF	once	TRBD2	TRBJ2-3	16	TRBV4-3
TGCAGCGTTGAGCGGCGGCTGAACACTGAAGCTTTCTTT	CSVERRLNTEAFF	NA	NA	TRBJ1-1	13	TRBV29-1
TGTGCCAGCAGCGTAAGCGGGACTAGCTTGGAGACCCAGTACTTC	CASSVSGTSLETQYF	once	TRBD2	TRBJ2-5	15	TRBV9
TGTGCCAGTAGTATAGATGGCAGGCCCTACGAGCAGTACTTC	CASSIDGRPYEQYF	NA	NA	TRBJ2-7	14	TRBV19
TGTGCCACCAGCCTCTATCTCGCGGGGGAGCTGTTTTTT	CATSLYLAGELFF	NA	NA	TRBJ2-2	13	TRBV15
TGCGCCAGCAGCCCCTGGACACCGGAGGGGGGGCTACAAGAGACCCAGTACTTC	CASSPWTPEGGLQETQYF	few	NA	TRBJ2-5	18	TRBV4-1
TGCGCCAGCGGTGCGGGAGAAAGGGAGCAGTACTTC	CASGAGEREQYF	once	TRBD2	TRBJ2-7	12	TRBV5-1
TGTGCCAGCAGCTTAGCCGACACAGGGAAGTCCACTGAAGCTTTCTTT	CASSLADTGKSTEAFF	once	NA	TRBJ1-1	16	TRBV7-2
TGTGCCAGCAGCCAAACCCCCCGCACTAACAATGAGCAGTTCTTC	CASSQTPRTNNEQFF	NA	NA	TRBJ2-1	15	TRBV11-3
TGCAGCGTTGAAGGACAGACTCACACTGAAGCTTTCTTT	CSVEGQTHTEAFF	NA	NA	TRBJ1-1	13	TRBV29-1
TGCGCCAGCAGCCAAGAAGGCGGGGTGACAGATACGCAGTATTTT	CASSQEGGVTDTQYF	few	NA	TRBJ2-3	15	TRBV4-1
TGTGCCAGCCATCCCGGGGACTCCTACAATGAGCAGTTCTTC	CASHPGDSYNEQFF	NA	NA	TRBJ2-1	14	TRBV6-5
TGTGCCTGGACCGTAGGCGCGGGGCAGCAGTTCTTC	CAWTVGAGQQFF	NA	NA	TRBJ2-1	12	TRBV30
TGTGCCAGCAGCTTTACCCGAGAAGCGGGAGCTAGTGAGCAGTTCTTC	CASSFTREAGASEQFF	once	TRBD2	TRBJ2-1	16	TRBV11-2
TGCGCCAGCAGCTTGTTCTCCGAGTTTTACGAGCAGTACTTC	CASSLFSEFYEQYF	NA	NA	TRBJ2-7	14	TRBV5-1
TGTGCCAGCAGCCATGACAGGTTAGCTTACGAGCAGTACTTC	CASSHDRLAYEQYF	NA	NA	TRBJ2-7	14	TRBV7-2
TGTGCCAGCAGCTTAAACAGGGGGCAAACCTACGAGCAGTACTTC	CASSLNRGQTYEQYF	NA	TRBD1	TRBJ2-7	15	TRBV13
TGTGCCAGCAGTGATGGACTAGCGGCGAACACCGGGGAGCTGTTTTTT	CASSDGLAANTGELFF	NA	TRBD2	TRBJ2-2	16	TRBV2
TGTGCCAGCAGCTTAGCCGGGACAGGGTTTTTCACCATATATTTT	CASSLAGTGFFTIYF	NA	TRBD1	TRBJ1-3	15	TRBV7-9
TGCGCCAGCAGTGCGTTTCGTGAGGCTGGCTACACCTTC	CASSAFREAGYTF	NA	NA	TRBJ1-2	13	TRBV10-1
TGTGCCAGCAGTGGTACTAGCGGCTTTCTTGCCTACGAGCAGTACTTC	CASSGTSGFLAYEQYF	NA	TRBD2	TRBJ2-7	16	TRBV27
TGCGCCAGCAGCCAAACCCCTACGGTGGCGGGAAGAACCCCCTTCAATGAGCAGTTCTTC	CASSQTPTVAGRTPFNEQFF	NA	NA	TRBJ2-1	20	TRBV4-1
TGTGCCAGCAGCCGGGGACTAGCTATCTACGAGCAGTACTTC	CASSRGLAIYEQYF	NA	TRBD2	TRBJ2-7	14	TRBV7-6
TGTGCCAGTAGTATAAGGGGCGACAGGGTCAGCTATTCACCCCTCCACTTT	CASSIRGDRVSYSPLHF	NA	TRBD1	TRBJ1-6	17	TRBV19
TGTGCCAGCTCACCCCGACAGGGACGTACTGAAGCTTTCTTT	CASSPRQGRTEAFF	NA	TRBD1	TRBJ1-1	14	TRBV18
TGTGCCAGCAGTTACTCACAGAACACCGGGGAGCTGTTTTTT	CASSYSQNTGELFF	few	NA	TRBJ2-2	14	TRBV6-6
TGTGCCAGCACTCCCCCAGCGGGGGGGACAGATACGCAGTATTTT	CASTPPAGGTDTQYF	NA	TRBD2	TRBJ2-3	15	TRBV6-1
TGTGCCAGCAGTTTTGCGGAGAGGGGGAATGAGCAGTTCTTC	CASSFAERGNEQFF	NA	NA	TRBJ2-1	14	TRBV27
TGTGCCAGCAGCTTACTCTTAACAGGGAACACTGAAGCTTTCTTT	CASSLLLTGNTEAFF	NA	NA	TRBJ1-1	15	TRBV7-2